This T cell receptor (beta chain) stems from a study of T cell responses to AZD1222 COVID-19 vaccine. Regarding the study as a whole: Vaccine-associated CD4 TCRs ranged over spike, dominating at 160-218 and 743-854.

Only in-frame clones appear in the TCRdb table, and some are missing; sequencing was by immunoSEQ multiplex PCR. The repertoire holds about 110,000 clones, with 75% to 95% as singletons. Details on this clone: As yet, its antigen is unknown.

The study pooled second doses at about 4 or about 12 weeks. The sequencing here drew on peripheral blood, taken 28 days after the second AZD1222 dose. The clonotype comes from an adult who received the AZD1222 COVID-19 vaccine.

CDR3 bases: TGTGCCAGCAGCGTAGTGGGGAGAGGCTACACCTTC. Amino acids: CASSVVGRGYTF. This rearrangement joins TRBV9 to TRBJ1-2; D is undetermined. The length of the CDR3 is 12 residues. Germline CDR1 and CDR2: SGDLS and YYNGEE. Trimming left V 0 bases short and J 8 bases short, with 8 bases between.